This T cell receptor beta chain originates from a study of cytomegalovirus exposure and HLA in healthy donors. Trimming stripped 1 base from V and 0 bases from J, with 10 bases between. Germline V CDR1 and CDR2: SGHVS, FQNEAQ. The CDR3 contains 16 residues. The data were produced by immunoSEQ multiplex PCR, yet TCRdb's version contains in-frame clones alone and is incomplete. Of tens of thousands of clones in the sample, around 90% were seen once. Sequencing used PBMCs. The sequence was obtained from a young woman in good health and CMV-seronegative. The rearrangement links TRBV7-8 to TRBJ1-3; D is possibly TRBD1 (5 bases). CDR3 nucleotides: TGTGCCAGCAGCTTAGACAGGCTCTCCTCTGGAAACACCATATATTTT. Translated, it gives CASSLDRLSSGNTIYF. The variable domain in full, completed from reference TRBV7-8 and TRBJ1-3, reads GAGVSQSPRYKVAKRGQDVALRCDPISGHVSLFWYQQALGQGPEFLTYFQNEAQLDKSGLPSDRFFAERPEGSVSTLKIQRTQQEDSAVYLCASSLDRLSSGNTIYFGEGSWLTVV.